This T cell receptor beta chain was recovered during a study of blood T cell repertoires in COVID-19. Study in general: Sites in the United States, Italy and Spain provided acute and convalescent COVID-19 samples. Nucleic acid was either cDNA or gDNA, and it came from T cells, B-cell-depleted T cells, or PBMCs.

Trimming removed 0 bases at V and 1 base at J, with 12 bases between. CDR1 is SNHLY and CDR2 is FYNNEI in the germline V gene. This CDR3 has 16 amino acids. Per the authors' pipeline: Nucleated cell counts were estimated from reference gene primer amplification. The method was immunoSEQ multiplex PCR; TCRdb's version includes in-frame clones alone and lacks a portion of them. V and J calls and clone size are those listed in that table; D and trimming were worked out from the DNA. The sample includes about 180,000 clones, about 75% of them seen just once. This TCR came from a woman between 65 and 79 years old with acute or convalescent COVID-19. Sequenced sample: peripheral blood. The chain recombines TRBV2 with TRBJ1-1, with TRBD1 as a possible D gene (5 bases). The CDR3 region is CASSEAAGRGNTEAFF. CDR3 nucleotides: TGTGCCAGCAGTGAAGCCGCGGGACGGGGGAACACTGAAGCTTTCTTT.